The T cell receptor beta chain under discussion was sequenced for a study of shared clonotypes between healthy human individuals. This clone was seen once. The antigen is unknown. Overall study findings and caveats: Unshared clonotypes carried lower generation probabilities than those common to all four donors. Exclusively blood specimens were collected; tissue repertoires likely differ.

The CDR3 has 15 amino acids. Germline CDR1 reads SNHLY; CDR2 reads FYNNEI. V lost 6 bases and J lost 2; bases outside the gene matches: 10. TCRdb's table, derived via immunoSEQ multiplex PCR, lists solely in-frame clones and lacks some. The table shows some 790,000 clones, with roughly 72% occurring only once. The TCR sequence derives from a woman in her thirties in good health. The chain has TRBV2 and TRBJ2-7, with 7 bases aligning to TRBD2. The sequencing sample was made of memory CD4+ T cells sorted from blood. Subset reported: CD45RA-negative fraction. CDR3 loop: CASRSLGGVTYEQYF. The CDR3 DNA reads TGTGCCAGCAGATCGTTGGGGGGGGTCACCTACGAGCAGTACTTC.